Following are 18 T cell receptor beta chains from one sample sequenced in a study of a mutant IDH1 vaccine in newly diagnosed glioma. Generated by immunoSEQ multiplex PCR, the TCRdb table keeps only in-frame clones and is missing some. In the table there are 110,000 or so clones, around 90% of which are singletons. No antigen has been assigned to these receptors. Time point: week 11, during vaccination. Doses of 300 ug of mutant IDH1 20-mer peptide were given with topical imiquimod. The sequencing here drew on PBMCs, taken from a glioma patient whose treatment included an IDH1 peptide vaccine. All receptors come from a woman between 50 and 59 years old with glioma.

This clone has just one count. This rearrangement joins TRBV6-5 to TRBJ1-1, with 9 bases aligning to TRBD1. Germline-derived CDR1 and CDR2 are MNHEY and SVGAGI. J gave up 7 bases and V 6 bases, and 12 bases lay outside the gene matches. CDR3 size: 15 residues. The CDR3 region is CASRNPRDRAYEAFF. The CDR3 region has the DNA TGTGCCAGCAGGAACCCCCGGGACAGGGCATATGAAGCTTTCTTT.

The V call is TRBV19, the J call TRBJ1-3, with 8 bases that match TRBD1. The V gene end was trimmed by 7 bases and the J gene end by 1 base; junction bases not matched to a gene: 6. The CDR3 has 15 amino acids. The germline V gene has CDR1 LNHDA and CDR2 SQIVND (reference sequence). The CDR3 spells CASTDWTGSGNTIYF. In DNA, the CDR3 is TGTGCCAGTACCGATTGGACAGGGTCTGGAAACACCATATATTTT.

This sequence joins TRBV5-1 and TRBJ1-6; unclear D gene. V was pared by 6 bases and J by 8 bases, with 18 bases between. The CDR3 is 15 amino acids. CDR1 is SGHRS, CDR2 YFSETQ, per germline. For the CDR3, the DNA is TGCGCCAGCACTGCAAGAGGGCAGTTCTATTCACCCCTCCACTTT. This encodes CASTARGQFYSPLHF.

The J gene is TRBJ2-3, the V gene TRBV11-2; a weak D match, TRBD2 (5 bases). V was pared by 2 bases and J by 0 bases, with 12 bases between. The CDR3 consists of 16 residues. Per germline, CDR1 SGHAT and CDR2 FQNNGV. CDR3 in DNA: TGTGCCAGCAGCTTAAGAGCGGCTACTAGCACAGATACGCAGTATTTT. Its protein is CASSLRAATSTDTQYF.

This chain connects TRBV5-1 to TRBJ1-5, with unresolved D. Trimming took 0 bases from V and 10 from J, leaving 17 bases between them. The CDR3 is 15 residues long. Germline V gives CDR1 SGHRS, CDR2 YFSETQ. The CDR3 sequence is CASSLGVGLGNPQHF. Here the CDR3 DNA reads TGCGCCAGCAGCTTGGGGGTTGGGCTGGGAAATCCCCAGCATTTT.

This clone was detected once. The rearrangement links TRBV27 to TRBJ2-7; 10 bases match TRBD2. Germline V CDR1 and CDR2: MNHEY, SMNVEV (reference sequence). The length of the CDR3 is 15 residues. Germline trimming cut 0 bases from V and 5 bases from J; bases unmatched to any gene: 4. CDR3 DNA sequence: TGTGCCAGCAGTTTATCACTAGCGGGGCGGGACGAGCAGTACTTC. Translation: CASSLSLAGRDEQYF.

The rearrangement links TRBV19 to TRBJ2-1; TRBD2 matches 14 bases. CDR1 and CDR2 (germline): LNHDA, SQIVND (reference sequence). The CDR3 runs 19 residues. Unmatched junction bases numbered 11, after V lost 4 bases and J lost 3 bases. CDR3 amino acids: CASSKGTSGSRSFYNEQFF. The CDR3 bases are TGTGCCAGTAGTAAGGGGACTAGCGGGAGTAGGAGCTTCTACAATGAGCAGTTCTTC.

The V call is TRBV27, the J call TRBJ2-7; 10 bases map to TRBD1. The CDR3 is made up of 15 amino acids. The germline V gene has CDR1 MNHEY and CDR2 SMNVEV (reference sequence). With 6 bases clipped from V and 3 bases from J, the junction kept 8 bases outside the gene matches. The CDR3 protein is CASRGRTGGSYEQYF. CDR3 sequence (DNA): TGTGCCAGCAGAGGTCGGACAGGGGGTAGCTACGAGCAGTACTTC.

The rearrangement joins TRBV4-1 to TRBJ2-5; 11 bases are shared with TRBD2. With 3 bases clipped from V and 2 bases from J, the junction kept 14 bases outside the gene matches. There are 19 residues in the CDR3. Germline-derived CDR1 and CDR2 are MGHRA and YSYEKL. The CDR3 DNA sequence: TGCGCCAGCAGCCACTATCTTTTACTAGCGGGAGACGTACAAGAGACCCAGTACTTC. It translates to CASSHYLLLAGDVQETQYF.

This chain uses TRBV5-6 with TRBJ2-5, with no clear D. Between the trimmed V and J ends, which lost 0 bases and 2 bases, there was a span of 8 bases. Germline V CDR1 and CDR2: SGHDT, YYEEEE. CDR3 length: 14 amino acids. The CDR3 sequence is CASSLGTRQETQYF. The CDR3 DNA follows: TGTGCCAGCAGCTTGGGTACAAGACAAGAGACCCAGTACTTC.

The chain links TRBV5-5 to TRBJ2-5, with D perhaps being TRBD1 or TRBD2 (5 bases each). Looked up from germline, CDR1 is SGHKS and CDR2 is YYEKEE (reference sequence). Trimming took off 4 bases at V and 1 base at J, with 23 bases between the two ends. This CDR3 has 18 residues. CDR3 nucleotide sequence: TGTGCCAGCAGCCCCCTCTCTCACTCCCGAGGGGTCCAAGAGACCCAGTACTTC. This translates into CASSPLSHSRGVQETQYF.

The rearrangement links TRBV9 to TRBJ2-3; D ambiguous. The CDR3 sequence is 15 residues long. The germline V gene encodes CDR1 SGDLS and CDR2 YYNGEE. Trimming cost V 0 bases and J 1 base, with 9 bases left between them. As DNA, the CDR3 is TGTGCCAGCAGCGTAGGGGTCCCCCGCACAGATACGCAGTATTTT. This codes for CASSVGVPRTDTQYF. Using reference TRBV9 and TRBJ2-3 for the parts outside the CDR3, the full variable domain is DSGVTQTPKHLITATGQRVTLRCSPRSGDLSVYWYQQSLDQGLQFLIQYYNGEERAKGNILERFSAQQFPDLHSELNLSSLELGDSALYFCASSVGVPRTDTQYFGPGTRLTVL.

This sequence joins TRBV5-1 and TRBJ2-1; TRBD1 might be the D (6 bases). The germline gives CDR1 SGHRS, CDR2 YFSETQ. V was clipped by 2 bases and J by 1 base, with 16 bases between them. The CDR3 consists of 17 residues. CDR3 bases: TGCGCCAGCAGCTTCCGGACAGCCTCGACGTCCTACAATGAGCAGTTCTTC. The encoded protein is CASSFRTASTSYNEQFF.

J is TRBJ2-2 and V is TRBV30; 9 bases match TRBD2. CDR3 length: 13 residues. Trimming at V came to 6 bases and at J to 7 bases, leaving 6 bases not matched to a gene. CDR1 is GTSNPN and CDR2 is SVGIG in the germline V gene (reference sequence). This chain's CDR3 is CACTGTSSGELFF. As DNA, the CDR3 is TGTGCCTGCACCGGGACTAGCAGCGGGGAGCTGTTTTTT. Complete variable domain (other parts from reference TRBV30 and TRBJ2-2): SQTIHQWPATLVQPVGSPLSLECTVEGTSNPNLYWYRQAAGRGLQLLFYSVGIGQISSEVPQNLSASRPQDRQFILSSKKLLLSDSGFYLCACTGTSSGELFFGEGSRLTVL.

CDR3 DNA sequence: TGTGCCAGCAGCCCCCCCTGGGGGGTCGACAATGAGCAGTTCTTC. As protein: CASSPPWGVDNEQFF. The chain couples TRBV6-6 to TRBJ2-1, with D perhaps TRBD2 (6 bases). CDR1 is MNHNY, CDR2 SVGAGI, per germline (reference sequence). Trimming removed 6 bases from V and 5 bases from J, with 17 bases in between. This CDR3 has 15 residues.

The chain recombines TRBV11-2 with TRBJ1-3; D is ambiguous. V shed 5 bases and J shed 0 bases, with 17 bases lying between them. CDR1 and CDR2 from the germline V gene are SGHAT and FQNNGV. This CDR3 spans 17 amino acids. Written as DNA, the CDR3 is TGTGCCAGCAGCCCCCCGCCGGCTTACCGCTCTGGAAACACCATATATTTT. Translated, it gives CASSPPPAYRSGNTIYF. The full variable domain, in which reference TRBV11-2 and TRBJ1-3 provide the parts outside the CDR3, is EAGVAQSPRYKIIEKRQSVAFWCNPISGHATLYWYQQILGQGPKLLIQFQNNGVVDDSQLPKDRFSAERLKGVDSTLKIQPAKLEDSAVYLCASSPPPAYRSGNTIYFGEGSWLTVV.

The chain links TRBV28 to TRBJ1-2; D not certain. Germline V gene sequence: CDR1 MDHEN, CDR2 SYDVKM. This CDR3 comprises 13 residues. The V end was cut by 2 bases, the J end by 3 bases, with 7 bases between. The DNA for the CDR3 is TGTGCCAGCAGTTTAAATAGGGACTATGGCTACACCTTC. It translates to CASSLNRDYGYTF.

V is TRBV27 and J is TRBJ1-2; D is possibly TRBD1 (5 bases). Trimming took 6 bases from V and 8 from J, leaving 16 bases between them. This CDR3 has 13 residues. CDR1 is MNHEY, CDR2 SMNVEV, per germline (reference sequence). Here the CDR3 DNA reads TGTGCCAGCAGAAGTCGGGGACGGGACGGCTACACCTTC. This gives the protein CASRSRGRDGYTF.